The sample holds one count of the clone carrying this T cell receptor (beta chain). This record comes from a study of preoperative IRX-2 immunotherapy in early breast cancer. Treatment meaning: preoperative locoregional IRX-2 cytokine immunotherapy. Preoperative locoregional IRX-2 cytokine immunotherapy was tested in the phase Ib source study. Clones were read by immunoSEQ multiplex PCR, and TCRdb kept only the in-frame ones, dropping some. The sample has tens of thousands of clones, 80% to 90% seen once; the top ten hold roughly 1.5%. The length of the CDR3 is 14 residues. V shed 0 bases and J shed 8 bases, with 10 bases lying between them. The V gene's germline CDR1 is MNHGY and CDR2 SAAAGT.

The sequence came from a human donor with breast cancer. The rearrangement links TRBV6-8 to TRBJ1-4; D not resolved. This specimen was lymph node tissue, taken after IRX-2 immunotherapy. CDR3 DNA sequence: TGTGCCAGCAGTTACTCCGGTTTCGAAGAAAAACTGTTTTTT. Translated: CASSYSGFEEKLFF.